The 26 T cell receptor beta chains below come from one sample, sequenced in a study of human T cells and chemical hapten exposure. MiXCR, applied by TCRdb to the RACE reads, yields one record per CDR3 protein. In the table there are tens of thousands of distinct CDR3 sequences, roughly 12% of which are singletons. Sample time point: pre-sensitization, week 0. Treatment in this sample: therapeutic diphenylcyclopropenone sensitization with weekly scalp DPC. The sequenced sample was whole blood, obtained in connection with sensitization to the hapten diphenylcyclopropenone (DPC). The origin of the receptors is a woman aged 25 to 39 with alopecia areata. Some clones in this sample may be carry-over from other donors' samples.

This clonotype was seen many times. The chain has TRBV7-9 and TRBJ2-1; TRBD2 matches at 8 bases. With 2 bases clipped from V and 7 bases from J, the junction kept 10 bases outside the gene matches. CDR3 length: 16 amino acids. CDR1 and CDR2 (germline): SEHNR, FQNEAQ (reference sequence). CDR3 nucleotide sequence: TGTGCCAGCAGCTTATCGATCAGCGGGAGTTGGAATGAGCAGTTCTTC. It specifies CASSLSISGSWNEQFF.

This clonotype was seen a handful of times. The chain is built from TRBV7-3 and TRBJ2-1; maybe TRBD2 (6 bases). The CDR3 loop spans 13 amino acids. Germline CDR1 SGHTA, CDR2 FQGTGA. The germline V and J ends were trimmed by 0 bases and 8 bases, with 8 bases remaining between them. CDR3 nucleotide sequence: TGTGCCAGCAGCTTAACGCGGGATTATGAGCAGTTCTTC. It encodes CASSLTRDYEQFF.

The genes are TRBV7-2 and TRBJ2-3, with D perhaps matching TRBD2 (5 bases). CDR1 and CDR2 from the germline V gene are SGHTA and FQGNSA. The CDR3 runs 13 residues. The V and J ends lost 6 bases and 6 bases respectively, with 13 bases between them. CDR3 sequence: CASSRTRPDTQYF. For the CDR3, the DNA is TGTGCCAGCAGTCGTACTAGGCCCGATACGCAGTATTTT.

The chain carries TRBV6-2 or TRBV6-3 and TRBJ1-5; the D gene is possibly TRBD1 (6 bases). The CDR3 runs to 13 residues. V was trimmed by 10 bases and J by 3 bases, leaving 13 bases between them. Germline V gene sequence: CDR1 MNHEY, CDR2 SVGEGT. CDR3 in DNA: TGTGCCACCCAGGACAGCTTCAATCAGCCCCAGCATTTT. Translation: CATQDSFNQPQHF.

The chain employs TRBV29-1 and TRBJ2-1; 10 bases are a match to TRBD1. Germline values: CDR1 SQVTM, CDR2 ANQGSEA. V was pared by 6 bases and J by 7 bases, with 9 bases of the junction left unmatched. This CDR3 comprises 14 residues. The DNA for the CDR3 is TGCAGCGTGTACCGGGACAGGGGTTTAAATGAGCAGTTCTTC. Amino acid sequence: CSVYRDRGLNEQFF.

This clonotype was counted between two and nine times. The J gene is TRBJ1-4, the V gene TRBV29-1; D possibly corresponds to TRBD1 (5 bases). V was clipped by 6 bases and J by 4 bases, with 12 bases between them. Germline CDR1 is SQVTM and CDR2 is ANQGSEA. The CDR3 spans 13 residues. CDR3 DNA: TGCAGCGTCCGGGGGAGCCTTAATGAAAAACTGTTTTTT. It translates to CSVRGSLNEKLFF.

This clonotype was recorded at least ten times. CDR3 residues: CASSLSTGGEQYF. The CDR3 nucleotides read TGTGCCAGCAGTTTATCTACAGGGGGTGAGCAGTATTTT. This chain connects TRBV28 to TRBJ2-3, with 8 nucleotides matching TRBD1. This CDR3 spans 13 amino acids. The germline gives CDR1 MDHEN, CDR2 SYDVKM. V shed 1 base, J shed 11 bases, and the junction held 5 bases outside the gene matches.

This clonotype was found a few times. This sequence joins TRBV6-2 or TRBV6-3 and TRBJ2-2, with 11 bases that match TRBD2. Germline values: CDR1 MNHEY, CDR2 SVGEGT. V shed 6 bases and J 5 bases; nucleotides not matched to a gene: 8. This CDR3 spans 16 amino acids. The CDR3 DNA is TGTGCCAGCAGACGTAGCGGGAGGGCCAGGACCGGGGAGCTGTTTTTT. As protein: CASRRSGRARTGELFF.

This clonotype was detected ten times or more. The gene calls are TRBV29-1 and TRBJ2-5; D unclear. The CDR3 totals 11 residues. Trimming took off 6 bases at V and 2 bases at J, with 7 bases between the two ends. Germline lookup yields CDR1 SQVTM and CDR2 ANQGSEA. The CDR3 sequence: CSVRPQETQYF. CDR3 nucleotides: TGCAGCGTCCGCCCACAAGAGACCCAGTACTTC.

The CDR3 region is CASYHVAFKEYEQYF. CDR3 in DNA: TGTGCCAGCTACCATGTGGCTTTCAAAGAGTACGAGCAGTACTTC. The genes are TRBV21-1 and TRBJ2-7. TRBV21-1 is shown as a pseudogene. The CDR3 sequence is 15 residues long.

The V and J genes are TRBV7-2 and TRBJ1-2; D is ambiguous. The germline V gene encodes CDR1 SGHTA and CDR2 FQGNSA. The CDR3 runs to 12 residues. The V and J ends lost 0 bases and 3 bases respectively, with 2 bases between them. The CDR3 is CASSLADYGYTF. The CDR3 coding sequence is TGTGCCAGCAGCTTAGCGGACTATGGCTACACCTTC.

This clonotype occurred a few times. The gene calls are TRBV20-1 and TRBJ2-2, with D tentatively TRBD1 or TRBD2 (5 bases each). CDR1 is DFQATT, CDR2 SNEGSKA, per germline (reference sequence). Trimming shortened V by 6 bases and J by 0 bases, and 17 bases separated the two germline ends. The CDR3 runs 16 residues. CDR3 nucleotide sequence: TGCAGTGCGGGGGTGACCGTCCAGGCGAACACCGGGGAGCTGTTTTTT. Amino acid sequence: CSAGVTVQANTGELFF.

This rearrangement joins TRBV4-3 to TRBJ2-4, with D unclear. CDR3 length: 17 residues. In germline, CDR1 is LGHNA, CDR2 YSLEER. Trimming shortened V by 0 bases and J by 1 base, and 13 bases separated the two germline ends. For the CDR3, the DNA is TGCGCCAGCAGCCAAGATTTCGGTTTGGAGGCCAAAAACATTCAGTACTTC. Encoded protein: CASSQDFGLEAKNIQYF.

The chain recombines TRBV10-3 with TRBJ2-3; D is uncertain. The CDR3 is made up of 12 amino acids. The germline V gene has CDR1 ENHRY and CDR2 SYGVKD. Trimming took off 6 bases at V and 5 bases at J, with 9 bases between the two ends. The CDR3 spells CAISLELDTQYF. The DNA of the CDR3 is TGTGCCATCAGCCTCGAACTAGATACGCAGTATTTT.

This sequence joins TRBV20-1 and TRBJ1-5; no firm D call. This CDR3 is 13 amino acids long. V dropped 5 bases and J dropped 10 bases, with 18 bases sitting between them. Germline V gene sequence: CDR1 DFQATT, CDR2 SNEGSKA (reference sequence). The CDR3 coding sequence is TGCAGTGCTCTAAGTCGTCGGTCAGAACCCCAGCATTTT. Encoded protein: CSALSRRSEPQHF.

This clonotype has just one count. The chain links TRBV7-8 to TRBJ2-7; tentative D call: TRBD2 (5 bases). The CDR3 has 12 residues. CDR1 is SGHVS and CDR2 is FQNEAQ in the germline V gene. V lost 5 bases to trimming and J lost 10 bases, with 15 bases between them. The CDR3 sequence is CASSHLEAGQYF. The DNA for the CDR3 is TGTGCCAGCAGCCACCTGGAGGCTGGCCAGTACTTC. Drawing the rest from reference TRBV7-8 and TRBJ2-7, the complete variable domain is GAGVSQSPRYKVAKRGQDVALRCDPISGHVSLFWYQQALGQGPEFLTYFQNEAQLDKSGLPSDRFFAERPEGSVSTLKIQRTQQEDSAVYLCASSHLEAGQYFGPGTRLTVT.

In this sample, this clonotype turned up many times. This chain links TRBV2 with TRBJ1-6; D gene unclear. The CDR3 extends over 14 amino acids. V was trimmed by 8 bases and J by 8 bases, leaving 16 bases between them. CDR1 SNHLY and CDR2 FYNNEI come from the germline V gene. CDR3 in DNA: TGTGCCAGCGGAGGTAGATCAAGGGATTCACCCCTCCACTTT. This encodes CASGGRSRDSPLHF.

This clonotype was observed a few times. The CDR3 spells CASSAGGWSYEQYF. CDR3 DNA: TGTGCCAGTAGTGCAGGGGGCTGGTCCTACGAGCAGTACTTC. The V gene is TRBV19, the J gene TRBJ2-7; 8 nucleotides match TRBD1. This CDR3 is built from 14 residues. The germline V gene has CDR1 LNHDA and CDR2 SQIVND (reference sequence). The junction had 4 bases not matched to a gene; V was cut back by 5 bases and J by 1 base.

This clonotype has a handful of counts. This chain connects TRBV7-9 to TRBJ2-4; TRBD2 aligns across 9 bases. In germline, CDR1 is SEHNR, CDR2 FQNEAQ (reference sequence). V lost 5 bases and J lost 5; bases outside the gene matches: 19. This CDR3 comprises 19 residues. As DNA, the CDR3 is TGTGCCAGCAGCCCATTTAGAGGAGTGGCGGGAGGGCCGCAAAACATTCAGTACTTC. Amino acid sequence: CASSPFRGVAGGPQNIQYF.

This chain uses TRBV20-1 with TRBJ2-1; TRBD2 aligns across 10 bases. With V trimmed by 6 bases and J by 6 bases, 8 bases remained unmatched. The CDR3 is 14 residues long. The germline gives CDR1 DFQATT, CDR2 SNEGSKA (reference sequence). The CDR3 here is CSAPGTSVFNEQFF. The CDR3 DNA follows: TGCAGTGCGCCCGGGACTAGCGTTTTCAATGAGCAGTTCTTC.

CDR3 bases: TGTGCCAGCTCACCCCCAGTCGGGTACAATGAGCAGTTCTTC. This sequence encodes CASSPPVGYNEQFF. The V call is TRBV18, the J call TRBJ2-1, with unresolved D. Germline V CDR1 and CDR2: KGHSH, LQKENI. CDR3 length: 14 amino acids. Between the trimmed V and J ends, which lost 3 bases and 4 bases, there was a span of 10 bases.

In this sample, this clonotype turned up a few times. The CDR3 sequence is CASSQVDLVSYGTQYF. The CDR3 DNA is TGCGCCAGCAGCCAAGTGGATCTAGTTTCATATGGTACGCAGTATTTT. The gene calls are TRBV4-1 and TRBJ2-3; D ambiguous. Germline-derived CDR1 and CDR2 are MGHRA and YSYEKL. CDR3 length: 16 residues. V lost 1 base, J lost 8 bases, and 19 bases lay in between.

This sequence joins TRBV5-6 and TRBJ1-1; 8 positions agree with TRBD1. The J segment lost 1 base and the V segment lost 2 bases, leaving 4 bases of the junction unmatched. CDR1 SGHDT and CDR2 YYEEEE come from the germline V gene. The CDR3 length is 15 residues. CDR3 amino acids: CASSLLTGENTEAFF. The DNA for the CDR3 is TGTGCCAGCAGCTTATTGACAGGGGAGAACACTGAAGCTTTCTTT.

In this sample, this clonotype turned up many times. The V call is TRBV7-2, the J call TRBJ2-7, with TRBD2 matching 11 bases. Trimming at V came to 1 base and at J to 6 bases, leaving 5 bases not matched to a gene. Germline V gene sequence: CDR1 SGHTA, CDR2 FQGNSA. This CDR3 is built from 15 residues. CDR3 protein: CASSLDWLAGGEQYF. The CDR3 DNA follows: TGTGCCAGCAGCTTAGATTGGCTAGCGGGAGGCGAGCAGTACTTC.

This clonotype showed up many times. V and J are TRBV20-1 and TRBJ2-3; 8 nucleotides line up with TRBD2. This CDR3 contains 15 residues. CDR1 DFQATT and CDR2 SNEGSKA come from the germline V gene (reference sequence). J lost 6 bases, V lost 2 bases, and 10 bases had no gene match. The CDR3 sequence is CSARLAGLLGDTQYF. CDR3 in DNA: TGCAGTGCTAGATTAGCGGGACTTCTGGGTGATACGCAGTATTTT.

This clonotype appeared many times. V is TRBV6-1 and J is TRBJ2-2; possibly TRBD1 for D (6 bases). V lost 10 bases and J 8 bases, leaving 17 bases between the germline ends. This CDR3 spans 13 amino acids. Per germline, CDR1 MNHNS and CDR2 SASEGT. The CDR3 region has the DNA TGTGCCACCAACAGGGTGTTGACTGGGGAGCTGTTTTTT. It translates to CATNRVLTGELFF.